This T cell receptor beta chain is from a study of cytomegalovirus exposure and HLA in healthy donors. Study-wide results and limits: Most of the TCR beta V segments (in an earlier analysis) were productive either about 87% or about 30% of the time.

Germline CDR1 reads MNHEY; CDR2 reads SVGAGI. The CDR3 has 13 residues. Unmatched junction bases numbered 11, after V lost 5 bases and J lost 11 bases. PCR amplification relied on 60 Vbeta primers (plus 13 Jbeta primers). Data came from immunoSEQ multiplex PCR; TCRdb stores just in-frame clones and leaves some out. The table shows a few hundred thousand clones, with about 83% occurring only once. This clone was seen a single time. Antigen: not known. The sequenced sample was PBMCs. This receptor was taken from a man in his forties in good health and CMV-seronegative. The chain joins TRBV6-5 to TRBJ1-1; 7 bases agree with TRBD1. The CDR3 spells CASSPSTGTGAFF. CDR3 bases: TGTGCCAGCAGTCCCTCGACAGGGACCGGGGCTTTCTTT.